This entry lists 2 T cell receptor beta chains sequenced from one sample in a study of T cell responses to AZD1222 COVID-19 vaccine. Repertoires were generated with immunoSEQ multiplex PCR, while TCRdb's copy carries only in-frame clones and drops some. Of about 97,000 clones in the sample, around nine tenths were seen once. Sample: peripheral blood, taken on day 0 of AZD1222 vaccination. The receptors stem from an adult in good health.

The chain carries TRBV10-1 and TRBJ2-7; 7 bases map to TRBD1. Germline V gives CDR1 WNHNN, CDR2 SYGVQD (reference sequence). Losses at the gene ends were 2 bases for V and 5 bases for J; bases not matched to a gene: 9. The CDR3 loop spans 15 amino acids. This chain's CDR3 is CASSELTGTVDEQYF. The CDR3 nucleotides read TGCGCCAGCAGTGAGCTGACAGGGACGGTGGACGAGCAGTACTTC.

In nucleotides, the CDR3 is TGCGCCAGCAGCTTGACCGGGACAGGAGAGACCCAGTACTTC. It encodes CASSLTGTGETQYF. This rearrangement joins TRBV5-1 to TRBJ2-5, with 8 bases matching TRBD1. The CDR3 totals 14 residues. With 1 base clipped from V and 4 bases from J, the junction kept 3 bases outside the gene matches. Germline values: CDR1 SGHRS, CDR2 YFSETQ.